The 8 T cell receptor beta chains below were found in one sample sequenced in a study of cytomegalovirus exposure and HLA in healthy donors. Vbeta (60) and Jbeta (13) primers were used in the PCR. Measured with immunoSEQ multiplex PCR; TCRdb has only the in-frame clones, and not every one. The sample has approximately 70,000 clones; approximately 70% are singletons. The sample taken for sequencing was PBMCs. Receptor source: a male donor in good health and CMV-seropositive.

The J gene is TRBJ2-3, the V gene TRBV6-4, with a weak D call TRBD2 (5 bases). The length of the CDR3 is 15 residues. Germline V gives CDR1 MRHNA, CDR2 SNTAGT. With 6 bases removed from V and 0 bases from J, the gap between germline ends came to 13 bases. The CDR3 nucleotides are TGTGCCAGCAGCCCCTTGGGCGGGAGCACAGATACGCAGTATTTT. It specifies CASSPLGGSTDTQYF.

The chain employs TRBV7-6 and TRBJ2-5; D is perhaps TRBD2 (6 bases). V was pared by 2 bases and J by 2 bases, with 9 bases between. The germline CDR1 and CDR2 sequences are SGHVS and FNYEAQ. The CDR3 is 14 amino acids. The CDR3 loop is CASSLWGEQETQYF. The CDR3 DNA follows: TGTGCCAGCAGCTTATGGGGGGAACAAGAGACCCAGTACTTC.

This sequence joins TRBV18 and TRBJ2-2, with 7 bases aligning to TRBD1. Germline trimming cut 2 bases from V and 3 bases from J; bases unmatched to any gene: 0. This CDR3 is built from 14 residues. Germline V gene lookup returns CDR1 KGHSH and CDR2 LQKENI. CDR3 DNA: TGTGCCAGCTCACCAACAGGGGACACCGGGGAGCTGTTTTTT. It codes for CASSPTGDTGELFF.

This clone was counted once. The genes are TRBV7-7 and TRBJ2-3; 10 nucleotides align to TRBD2. This CDR3 contains 16 residues. Germline V CDR1 and CDR2: SSHAT, FNYEAQ (reference sequence). The ends lost 2 bases at V and 6 bases at J; junction bases unmatched: 8. Here the CDR3 reads CASSLLAGAPGDTQYF. DNA of the CDR3: TGTGCCAGCAGCTTACTAGCGGGGGCCCCGGGGGATACGCAGTATTTT.

The rearrangement joins TRBV11-2 to TRBJ1-2; 7 nucleotides line up with TRBD1. Germline V gene sequence: CDR1 SGHAT, CDR2 FQNNGV. CDR3 size: 13 residues. V was pared by 2 bases and J by 5 bases, with 2 bases of the junction left unmatched. This CDR3 is CASSLSQGYGYTF. DNA of the CDR3: TGTGCCAGCAGCTTATCACAGGGGTATGGCTACACCTTC.

On this clone: The conserved final phenylalanine or tryptophan is absent from the CDR3, which likely points to a read error. The rearrangement uses TRBV2 and TRBJ2-3; 7 positions match TRBD1. Germline loops: CDR1 SNHLY, CDR2 FYNNEI. The V and J ends lost 8 bases and 6 bases, in that order; junction bases with no gene match: 8. This CDR3 is 13 amino acids long. The CDR3 reads CASHTTGLDTQYC. CDR3 coding DNA: TGTGCCAGCCACACGACAGGGCTGGATACGCAGTATTGT.

The gene calls are TRBV7-9 and TRBJ2-1; 7 bases line up with TRBD1. From germline, CDR1 is SEHNR and CDR2 FQNEAQ (reference sequence). CDR3 size: 16 residues. The junction had 14 bases not matched to a gene; V was cut back by 4 bases and J by 8 bases. The CDR3 reads CASSSSTGLSYDEQFF. CDR3 sequence (DNA): TGTGCCAGCAGCTCGTCGACAGGGCTGTCATACGATGAGCAGTTCTTC.

CDR3 nucleotides: TGTGCCAGCACCCTAGGGGGCTATGGCTACACCTTC. Protein sequence: CASTLGGYGYTF. V is TRBV6-5 and J is TRBJ1-2, with a tentative D call TRBD1 (6 bases). The V and J ends lost 7 bases and 4 bases respectively, with 10 bases between them. Germline CDR1 is MNHEY and CDR2 is SVGAGI. CDR3 length: 12 residues.